This record covers a single T cell receptor (beta chain). Its antigen is unidentified. CDR3 size: 18 residues. Germline V gene lookup returns CDR1 LGHDT and CDR2 YNNKEL (reference sequence). With 3 bases clipped from V and 6 bases from J, the junction kept 20 bases outside the gene matches. TCRdb reprocessed the RT-PCR reads via MiXCR and lists one record per CDR3 protein. The sample holds roughly 650,000 distinct CDR3 sequences; around a sixth are singletons and the top ten take under 14%. This sample was included in a study of response to subunit inactivated influenza vaccine. Study results and caveats: Only a handful of new T cells, the authors suggested, are recruited with each seasonal influenza vaccination.

The rearrangement links TRBV3-1 to TRBJ2-7, with 7 bases fitting TRBD1. This sequence was found in a man aged 50 to 60 who received an inactivated influenza vaccine. Sequences were derived from PBMCs from blood, sampled approximately 12 days after vaccination. Here the CDR3 reads CASSHTASSGTVGREQYF. CDR3 sequence (DNA): TGTGCCAGCAGCCACACCGCCTCCTCCGGGACAGTGGGACGCGAGCAGTACTTC.